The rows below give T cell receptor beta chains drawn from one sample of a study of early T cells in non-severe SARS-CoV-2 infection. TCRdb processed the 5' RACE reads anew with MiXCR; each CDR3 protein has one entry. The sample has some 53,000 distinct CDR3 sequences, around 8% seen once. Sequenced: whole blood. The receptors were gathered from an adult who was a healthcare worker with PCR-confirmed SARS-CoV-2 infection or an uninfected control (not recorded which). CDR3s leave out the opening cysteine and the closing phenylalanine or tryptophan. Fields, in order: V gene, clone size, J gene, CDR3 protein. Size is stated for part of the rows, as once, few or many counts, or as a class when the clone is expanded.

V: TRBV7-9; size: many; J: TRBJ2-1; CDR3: ASSLTLGGKDEQF
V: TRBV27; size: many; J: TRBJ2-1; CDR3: ASSLVEGNEQF
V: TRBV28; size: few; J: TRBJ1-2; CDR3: ASSLAQAGGYT
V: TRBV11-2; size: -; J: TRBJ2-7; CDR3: ASSLDAGYEQY
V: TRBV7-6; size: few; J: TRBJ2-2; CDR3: ASSLERTITGELF
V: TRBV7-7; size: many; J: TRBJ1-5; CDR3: ASSLEDGQPQH
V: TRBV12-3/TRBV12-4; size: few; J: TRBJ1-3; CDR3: ASSFGSGNTIY
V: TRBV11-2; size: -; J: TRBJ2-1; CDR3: ASSPSPSGGWNEQF
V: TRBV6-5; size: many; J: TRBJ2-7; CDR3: ASSYSGGGYEQY
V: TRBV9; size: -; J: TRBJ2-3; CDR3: ASSVGVSPSTDTQY
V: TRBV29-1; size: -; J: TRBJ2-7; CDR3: SVEDPGQGHEQY
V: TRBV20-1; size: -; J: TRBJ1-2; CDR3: SANRQGAETSNYGYT
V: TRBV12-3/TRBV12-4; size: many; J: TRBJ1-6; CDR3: ASSTQGAAYNSPLH
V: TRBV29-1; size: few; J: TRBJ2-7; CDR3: SVEGAAGQY
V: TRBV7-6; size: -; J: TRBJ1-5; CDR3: ASSQGRENHQPQH
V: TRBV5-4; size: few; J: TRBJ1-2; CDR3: ASSPDLEEGYT